Presented here are 31 T cell receptor beta chains from one specimen sequenced in a study of Graves' ophthalmopathy and Graves' hyperthyroidism (dated by TCRdb to 2016 to 2018). For sequencing, an Illumina HiSeq 2000 was employed. TCR beta CDR3 regions were amplified from RNA transcripts for repertoire sequencing. The first round of RT-PCR was done with HTBI primers and the Qiagen OneStep RT-PCR kit, and was followed by a second round of multiplex PCR, then size selection and purification. TCRdb passed the public sequencing reads through fastp at Q25 and MiXCR, retaining productive beta sequences. One record per CDR3 amino acid sequence lists the most common genes and DNA. Present in this sample are over 650,000 distinct CDR3 sequences, under 50% of which were seen just once. Clones ranked in the top ten supply over 2.5% of the sample. Sequenced sample: peripheral blood. The source of these receptors is an adult man with Graves' ophthalmopathy.

The chain couples TRBV15 to TRBJ2-7, with TRBD1 identical over 7 bases. Germline CDR1 is LNHNV and CDR2 is YYDKDF (reference sequence). CDR3 length: 13 residues. V lost 6 bases and J lost 7; bases outside the gene matches: 9. This CDR3 reads CATSPRQGGEQYF. The CDR3 region has the DNA TGTGCCACCAGTCCGAGACAGGGCGGGGAGCAGTACTTC.

The genes are TRBV2 and TRBJ1-1, with TRBD1 matching 9 bases. The CDR3 has 16 amino acids. CDR1 and CDR2 from the germline V gene are SNHLY and FYNNEI. V gave up 7 bases and J gave up 5 bases; unmatched junction bases: 14. This CDR3 reads CASTLEAGTGWTEAFF. CDR3 nucleotide sequence: TGTGCCAGCACCCTGGAGGCGGGGACAGGGTGGACTGAAGCTTTCTTT.

In its sample, this clonotype was seen many times. This chain connects TRBV29-1 to TRBJ2-2; possible D gene TRBD1, 7 bases. V was shortened by 4 bases and J by 3 bases, with 9 bases between the two germline ends. The V gene's germline CDR1 is SQVTM and CDR2 ANQGSEA. The CDR3 is 13 amino acids. The CDR3 coding sequence is TGCAGCGTTGTCAGGGGGGACACCGGGGAGCTGTTTTTT. The encoded protein is CSVVRGDTGELFF.

This clonotype was observed many times. The chain employs TRBV2 and TRBJ1-5, with D possibly TRBD1 on 5 matching bases. The CDR3 is 15 residues long. The germline V gene encodes CDR1 SNHLY and CDR2 FYNNEI. V was pared by 3 bases and J by 0 bases, with 9 bases between. The CDR3 DNA follows: TGTGCCAGCAGTGAGGGGGGGGGTAGCAATCAGCCCCAGCATTTT. Amino acids: CASSEGGGSNQPQHF.

Note on this clonotype: A junction boundary mismatches the germline segment, possibly from a read error. The V and J genes are TRBV5-1 and TRBJ2-7; a weak D match, TRBD1 (6 bases). This CDR3 is 15 amino acids long. Germline V gives CDR1 SGHRS, CDR2 YFSETQ. The CDR3 sequence: CASSPKQGPTYERYF. The CDR3 DNA reads TGCGCCAGCAGCCCGAAACAGGGCCCCACCTACGAGCGGTACTTC.

The rearrangement joins TRBV20-1 to TRBJ2-3; 7 nucleotides align to TRBD2. CDR1 DFQATT and CDR2 SNEGSKA come from the germline V gene (reference sequence). V shed 2 bases, J shed 4 bases, and the junction held 12 bases outside the gene matches. The CDR3 totals 16 residues. The DNA of the CDR3 is TGCAGTGCTAGATCCCACCCGCGGGAGTATCCAGATACGCAGTATTTT. This encodes CSARSHPREYPDTQYF.

The DNA of the CDR3 is TGTGCCATCACTAGGGCAGCGGGAGAGACCCAGTACTTC. It specifies CAITRAAGETQYF. This chain links TRBV10-3 with TRBJ2-5, with D maybe TRBD2 (6 bases). This CDR3 region has 13 residues. The germline CDR1 and CDR2 sequences are ENHRY and SYGVKD. Trimming pared 7 bases from V and 4 bases from J, leaving 13 bases between.

This chain uses TRBV25-1 with TRBJ2-7, with 8 bases matching TRBD2. Germline V gene sequence: CDR1 MGHDK, CDR2 SYGVNS. Trimming removed 4 bases from V and 1 base from J; junction bases left unmatched: 3. The CDR3 sequence is 14 residues long. The CDR3 DNA is TGTGCCAGCAGTGGAAGCGGGAGTTCCTACGAGCAGTACTTC. Translation gives CASSGSGSSYEQYF.

The chain carries TRBV16 and TRBJ2-5; perhaps TRBD1 as D (6 bases). Germline loops: CDR1 KGHSY, CDR2 FQNENV. CDR3 length equals 15 residues. Trimming removed 2 bases at V and 1 base at J, with 11 bases between. The CDR3 loop is CASSQPGTTQETQYF. In nucleotides, the CDR3 is TGTGCCAGCAGCCAACCCGGGACAACCCAAGAGACCCAGTACTTC.

V and J are TRBV5-1 and TRBJ1-1, with a tentative D call TRBD1 (6 bases). This CDR3 has 14 amino acids. Deletions cut 3 bases from V and 3 bases from J, with 12 bases between. Germline V gene data show CDR1 as SGHRS and CDR2 as YFSETQ. CDR3 coding DNA: TGCGCCAGCAGCTCCACAGGGAGGCACACTGAAGCTTTCTTT. Protein sequence: CASSSTGRHTEAFF.

This clonotype came up many times. This chain links TRBV24-1 with TRBJ2-2; 7 nucleotides agree with TRBD1. Germline V gene sequence: CDR1 KGHDR, CDR2 SFDVKD. V lost 4 bases to trimming and J lost 2 bases; unmatched junction nucleotides: 6. CDR3 length: 16 amino acids. CDR3 amino acids: CATSEPGTVNTGELFF. Written as DNA, the CDR3 is TGTGCCACCAGTGAACCCGGGACAGTTAACACCGGGGAGCTGTTTTTT.

This clonotype was detected a few times. The J gene is TRBJ1-1, the V gene TRBV2; 7 bases map to TRBD1. The CDR3 runs 14 residues. Per germline, CDR1 SNHLY and CDR2 FYNNEI. J lost 4 bases, V lost 6 bases, and 8 bases had no gene match. CDR3 DNA sequence: TGTGCCAGCAGGGACCGGGACAGTAGCACTGAAGCTTTCTTT. Translating gives CASRDRDSSTEAFF.

Points on this clonotype: At one end the junction does not follow the germline gene, possibly because of a read error. The chain recombines TRBV4-1 with TRBJ2-6; D perhaps matches TRBD2 (6 bases). CDR1 MGHRA and CDR2 YSYEKL come from the germline V gene. This CDR3 comprises 15 residues. The CDR3 loop is CASSPLGTGTNVLTF. CDR3 in DNA: TGCGCCAGCAGCCCATTAGGGACTGGGACCAACGTCCTGACTTTC.

The V and J genes are TRBV12-3 or TRBV12-4 and TRBJ2-7; TRBD2 aligns across 7 bases. This CDR3 has 15 residues. V shed 3 bases and J 1 base; nucleotides not matched to a gene: 6. CDR3 bases: TGTGCCAGCAGTTTCCTAGCGGAGCCTTCCTACGAGCAGTACTTC. Translating it yields CASSFLAEPSYEQYF.

This clonotype was counted a few times. The J gene is TRBJ1-3, the V gene TRBV6-6, with 10 bases lining up with TRBD1. With 7 bases clipped from V and 1 base from J, the junction kept 7 bases outside the gene matches. There are 16 residues in the CDR3. Germline V gene sequence: CDR1 MNHNY, CDR2 SVGAGI (reference sequence). CDR3 sequence (DNA): TGTGCCAGCAATGAAGCGGGACAGGGGTCTGGAAACACCATATATTTT. Amino acid sequence: CASNEAGQGSGNTIYF.

The chain couples TRBV9 to TRBJ2-7, with 10 nucleotides matching TRBD1. The J segment lost 2 bases and the V segment lost 4 bases, leaving 9 bases of the junction unmatched. The CDR3 length is 16 residues. Germline CDR1 is SGDLS and CDR2 is YYNGEE. This CDR3 is CASSPLVGTGAYEQYF. The CDR3 region has the DNA TGTGCCAGCAGCCCATTGGTGGGGACAGGGGCCTACGAGCAGTACTTC.

This clonotype occurred many times. The chain couples TRBV11-2 to TRBJ2-7; D may correspond to TRBD1 or TRBD2 (6 bases each). V shed 4 bases and J shed 5 bases, with 21 bases lying between them. Per the germline V gene, CDR1 is SGHAT and CDR2 is FQNNGV. This CDR3 contains 16 residues. The CDR3 spells CASSSEGTTPGDEQYF. CDR3 in DNA: TGTGCCAGCAGCTCGGAGGGGACAACCCCCGGCGACGAGCAGTACTTC.

This clonotype was counted a single time. A single base separates this from a much larger clone, so it may be a read error. The J gene is TRBJ1-5, the V gene TRBV7-2; D is unresolved. With 10 bases removed from V and 2 bases from J, the gap between germline ends came to 30 bases. The V gene's germline CDR1 is SGHTA and CDR2 FQGNSA. The CDR3 sequence is 19 residues long. The CDR3 loop is CATSDYHRRWVRCNQPQHF. CDR3 in DNA: TGTGCCACCAGTGACTACCACCGTCGGTGGGTCCGATGCAATCAGCCCCAGCATTTT.

This clonotype has ten or more counts. The chain recombines TRBV2 with TRBJ1-4; a possible D gene is TRBD1 (6 bases). With 7 bases removed from V and 3 bases from J, the gap between germline ends came to 12 bases. Germline CDR1 SNHLY, CDR2 FYNNEI. CDR3 length equals 14 residues. The chain's CDR3 is CASNQQGSNEKLFF. In nucleotides, the CDR3 is TGTGCCAGCAACCAACAGGGTTCTAATGAAAAACTGTTTTTT.

Worth noting for this clonotype: One end of the junction varies from germline; a read error may be responsible. This chain links TRBV4-3 with TRBJ2-7; maybe TRBD1 (6 bases). Germline loops: CDR1 LGHNA, CDR2 YSLEER. CDR3 size: 16 residues. The CDR3 spells CAGSQDWAGASYEQYF. In DNA form, the CDR3 reads TGCGCCGGCAGCCAAGATTGGGCAGGGGCATCCTACGAGCAGTACTTC.

V is TRBV15 and J is TRBJ1-1; D unresolved. The CDR3 has 16 amino acids. Trimming stripped 0 bases from V and 1 base from J, with 12 bases between. Germline values: CDR1 LNHNV, CDR2 YYDKDF (reference sequence). DNA of the CDR3: TGTGCCACCAGCAGAGATCGTGTGGCTGGGAACACTGAAGCTTTCTTT. Protein: CATSRDRVAGNTEAFF.

This chain links TRBV12-3 or TRBV12-4 with TRBJ2-6; D unresolved. The CDR3 spans 15 residues. CDR3 amino acids: CASAYNSLGANVLTF. The CDR3 bases are TGTGCTAGTGCCTACAATAGCCTTGGGGCCAACGTCCTGACTTTC.

This clonotype was counted many times. The V gene is TRBV10-3, the J gene TRBJ2-7; D unclear. CDR3 size: 13 residues. Between the trimmed V and J ends, which lost 7 bases and 6 bases, there was a span of 16 bases. CDR1 and CDR2 from the germline V gene are ENHRY and SYGVKD. For the CDR3, the DNA is TGTGCCATCAACAGTCAAGAATCGGGCGAGCAGTACTTC. It specifies CAINSQESGEQYF.

The table lists this clonotype with many counts. The chain combines TRBV9 with TRBJ2-5, with TRBD2 matching over 11 bases. Per germline, CDR1 SGDLS and CDR2 YYNGEE. This CDR3 is built from 16 residues. Trimming cost V 1 base and J 1 base; bases outside gene matches: 3. CDR3: CASSVWGLAAQETQYF. Written as DNA, the CDR3 is TGTGCCAGCAGCGTATGGGGACTAGCGGCCCAAGAGACCCAGTACTTC.

This clonotype came up many times. The V and J genes are TRBV2 and TRBJ1-4; D gene ambiguous. Germline values: CDR1 SNHLY, CDR2 FYNNEI. Trimming cost V 1 base and J 1 base, with 7 bases left between them. The CDR3 contains 15 residues. In nucleotides, the CDR3 is TGTGCCAGCAGTGAAGATGGGAGAACTAATGAAAAACTGTTTTTT. Amino acids: CASSEDGRTNEKLFF.

The gene calls are TRBV29-1 and TRBJ2-3, with D maybe TRBD2 (5 bases). CDR1 is SQVTM and CDR2 is ANQGSEA in the germline V gene. CDR3 size: 13 residues. Trimming removed 6 bases from V and 1 base from J, with 11 bases in between. CDR3 nucleotide sequence: TGCAGCGTAGGAGGTAGACGCACAGATACGCAGTATTTT. This translates into CSVGGRRTDTQYF.

Note on this clonotype: This may stem from a read error, because a much larger clone lies one nucleotide away. The conserved phenylalanine or tryptophan is not found at the CDR3 terminus, so this likely reflects a read error. The chain links TRBV19 to TRBJ1-1; a possible D gene is TRBD1 (6 bases). Per the germline V gene, CDR1 is LNHDA and CDR2 is SQIVND (reference sequence). With 9 bases removed from V and 0 bases from J, the gap between germline ends came to 17 bases. The CDR3 extends over 15 amino acids. The chain's CDR3 is CASSPDSGVNTEAFL. The CDR3 DNA sequence: TGTGCCAGCAGCCCGGACAGTGGGGTGAACACTGAAGCTTTCCTT.

This clonotype was found a few times. The V gene is TRBV4-2, the J gene TRBJ1-4; D gene unclear. There are 16 residues in the CDR3. Germline V gene data show CDR1 as LGHNA and CDR2 as YNFKEQ. V lost 1 base and J 0 bases, leaving 9 bases between the germline ends. The CDR3 DNA reads as TGTGCCAGCAGCCAAGTTGCCCGTGCAACTAATGAAAAACTGTTTTTT. Translation: CASSQVARATNEKLFF.

There are many counts of this clonotype. V is TRBV7-6 and J is TRBJ2-5; 10 bases agree with TRBD1. The CDR3 length is 14 residues. The J segment lost 5 bases and the V segment lost 5 bases, leaving 5 bases of the junction unmatched. Germline V gene data show CDR1 as SGHVS and CDR2 as FNYEAQ. The CDR3: CASSTGTGAETQYF. The DNA of the CDR3 is TGTGCCAGCAGCACAGGGACAGGGGCGGAGACCCAGTACTTC.

This clonotype was detected many times. The chain couples TRBV20-1 to TRBJ2-7; 10 nucleotides line up with TRBD2. V was clipped by 3 bases and J by 3 bases; unmatched bases: 5. Per germline, CDR1 DFQATT and CDR2 SNEGSKA (reference sequence). This CDR3 comprises 14 residues. The CDR3 reads CSASSPSGSYEQYF. The DNA of the CDR3 is TGCAGTGCTAGTAGCCCTAGCGGGAGCTACGAGCAGTACTTC.

As DNA, the CDR3 is TGTGCCACCGTCCCAGGGACTGAAAACACCATATATTTT. This gives the protein CATVPGTENTIYF. The V call is TRBV2, the J call TRBJ1-3; TRBD1 might be the D (5 bases). The V gene's germline CDR1 is SNHLY and CDR2 FYNNEI. The CDR3 totals 13 residues. Trimming left V 10 bases short and J 6 bases short, with 16 bases between.